These 15 T cell receptor beta chains came from one sample sequenced in a study of vaccination and CD4 T cells after COVID-19. No cognate antigen is known for these TCRs. Treatment defined: 10-day PBMC culture with coronavirus spike peptide pools or control peptides (ViraFEST assay). Oncomine TCR Beta short-read sequencing was applied to DNA from cultured CD4+ T cells. From the PCR reads, TCRdb called clonotypes with MiXCR, one entry per CDR3 protein. Of about 14,000 distinct CDR3 sequences detected, under 75% appear once; the ten largest clones hold around 6.2%. The sample consisted of CD4+ T cells from blood, cultured in vitro. The receptor set was obtained from a human donor who had recovered from COVID-19.

The V call is TRBV6-2 or TRBV6-3, the J call TRBJ2-1, with D possibly TRBD2 on 5 matching bases. The CDR3 loop spans 16 amino acids. Trimming removed 5 bases from V and 0 bases from J, with 14 bases in between. Germline-derived CDR1 and CDR2 are MNHEY and SVGEGT. CDR3 sequence: CASSPDRRPSYNEQFF. CDR3 in DNA: TGTGCCAGCAGTCCAGACCGGAGGCCCTCCTACAATGAGCAGTTCTTC.

This clonotype showed up just a few times. The chain couples TRBV27 to TRBJ1-2; the D gene is possibly TRBD1 (5 bases). V was cut by 5 bases and J by 4 bases, with 11 bases left in between. Germline V CDR1 and CDR2: MNHEY, SMNVEV (reference sequence). The CDR3 totals 13 residues. The CDR3 sequence: CASSPRGTYGYTF. The CDR3 nucleotides read TGTGCCAGCAGTCCAAGGGGAACCTATGGCTACACCTTC.

Only a few counts were recorded for this clonotype. The V gene is TRBV20-1, the J gene TRBJ2-2, with TRBD1 identical over 9 bases. V was pared by 5 bases and J by 6 bases, with 7 bases of the junction left unmatched. The CDR3 spans 14 residues. The germline V gene encodes CDR1 DFQATT and CDR2 SNEGSKA (reference sequence). The CDR3 DNA reads TGCAGTGCTCCGGACAGGGGAACGGCCGGGGAGCTGTTTTTT. As protein: CSAPDRGTAGELFF.

The chain carries TRBV6-1 and TRBJ1-6; 8 positions match TRBD1. Germline V gene sequence: CDR1 MNHNS, CDR2 SASEGT. The CDR3 is 14 residues long. The J segment lost 7 bases and the V segment lost 10 bases, leaving 9 bases of the junction unmatched. CDR3 loop: CATLLWTGNSPLHF. CDR3 in DNA: TGTGCCACACTACTTTGGACAGGGAATTCACCCCTCCACTTT.

The V and J genes are TRBV7-2 and TRBJ1-4; TRBD1 aligns across 8 bases. In germline, CDR1 is SGHTA, CDR2 FQGNSA. The CDR3 has 16 amino acids. The V and J ends lost 4 bases and 1 base, in that order; junction bases with no gene match: 5. The CDR3 reads CASSWPGQGTNEKLFF. The CDR3 DNA reads as TGTGCCAGCAGCTGGCCAGGACAGGGAACTAATGAAAAACTGTTTTTT. The whole variable domain, filled in from reference TRBV7-2 and TRBJ1-4, reads GAGVSQSPSNKVTEKGKDVELRCDPISGHTALYWYRQSLGQGLEFLIYFQGNSAPDKSGLPSDRFSAERTGGSVSTLTIQRTQQEDSAVYLCASSWPGQGTNEKLFFGSGTQLSVL.

The gene calls are TRBV30 and TRBJ2-7; 8 nucleotides align to TRBD1. V lost 3 bases, J lost 0 bases, and 10 bases stayed unmatched. Germline V gene data show CDR1 as GTSNPN and CDR2 as SVGIG (reference sequence). The CDR3 length is 16 residues. The CDR3 loop reads CAWSPRFGTGSYEQYF. The CDR3 DNA follows: TGTGCCTGGAGCCCAAGGTTCGGGACAGGCTCCTACGAGCAGTACTTC. Filled out from reference TRBV30 and TRBJ2-7, the complete variable domain reads SQTIHQWPATLVQPVGSPLSLECTVEGTSNPNLYWYRQAAGRGLQLLFYSVGIGQISSEVPQNLSASRPQDRQFILSSKKLLLSDSGFYLCAWSPRFGTGSYEQYFGPGTRLTVT.

This clonotype was picked up a small number of times. J is TRBJ1-5 and V is TRBV24-1; D may be TRBD1 (5 bases). The germline V and J ends were trimmed by 2 bases and 4 bases, with 11 bases remaining between them. The CDR3 is made up of 15 amino acids. Germline CDR1 reads KGHDR; CDR2 reads SFDVKD. The CDR3 region is CATSDSQGGNQPQHF. Here the CDR3 DNA reads TGTGCCACCAGTGATTCCCAGGGAGGGAATCAGCCCCAGCATTTT.

V usage is TRBV19 and J usage is TRBJ2-7; D may be TRBD1 or TRBD2 (5 bases each). The CDR3 spans 11 residues. In germline, CDR1 is LNHDA, CDR2 SQIVND (reference sequence). Trimming left V 3 bases short and J 8 bases short, with 8 bases between. The CDR3 spells CASSILGQQYF. The CDR3, as DNA: TGTGCCAGTAGTATTTTGGGACAGCAGTACTTC.

J is TRBJ2-7 and V is TRBV28; D unclear. The germline CDR1 and CDR2 sequences are MDHEN and SYDVKM. The CDR3 totals 12 residues. V was cut by 5 bases and J by 5 bases, with 10 bases left in between. In nucleotides, the CDR3 is TGTGCCAGCAGTGGAACCAAAAACGAGCAGTACTTC. Its protein is CASSGTKNEQYF.

This clonotype was observed a handful of times. The chain combines TRBV27 with TRBJ1-2; 8 bases agree with TRBD1. The V gene's germline CDR1 is MNHEY and CDR2 SMNVEV (reference sequence). The CDR3 has 13 residues. V was pared by 5 bases and J by 6 bases, with 5 bases of the junction left unmatched. DNA for the CDR3: TGTGCCAGCAGTGACAGGGGTGGGGATGGCTACACCTTC. It is translated as CASSDRGGDGYTF.

This rearrangement joins TRBV27 to TRBJ2-4, with 10 bases that match TRBD2. The CDR3 has 17 amino acids. V shed 2 bases, J shed 3 bases, and the junction held 7 bases outside the gene matches. The germline V gene encodes CDR1 MNHEY and CDR2 SMNVEV (reference sequence). For the CDR3, the DNA is TGTGCCAGCAGTTTAAAAGCGGGAGGGCGGGTCAAAAACATTCAGTACTTC. Protein: CASSLKAGGRVKNIQYF.

This clonotype was seen only a few times. The chain uses TRBV7-2 and TRBJ2-2; a possible D gene is TRBD1 (6 bases). Trimming pared 4 bases from V and 1 base from J, leaving 10 bases between. Looked up from germline, CDR1 is SGHTA and CDR2 is FQGNSA. The CDR3 extends over 15 amino acids. Here the CDR3 reads CASSSGVMNTGELFF. CDR3 nucleotides: TGTGCCAGCAGCTCAGGGGTCATGAACACCGGGGAGCTGTTTTTT. The full variable domain, with the rest looked up from reference TRBV7-2 and TRBJ2-2, is GAGVSQSPSNKVTEKGKDVELRCDPISGHTALYWYRQSLGQGLEFLIYFQGNSAPDKSGLPSDRFSAERTGGSVSTLTIQRTQQEDSAVYLCASSSGVMNTGELFFGEGSRLTVL.

The CDR3 spells CASSSLGTGHYGYTF. Here the CDR3 DNA reads TGCGCCAGCAGCTCTCTAGGTACAGGCCACTATGGCTACACCTTC. This chain uses TRBV5-1 with TRBJ1-2; perhaps TRBD1 as D (5 bases). Looked up from germline, CDR1 is SGHRS and CDR2 is YFSETQ. This CDR3 contains 15 residues. Trimming pared 3 bases from V and 3 bases from J, leaving 15 bases between.

This clonotype occurred a few times. The genes are TRBV6-1 and TRBJ1-5, with D possibly matching TRBD1 (6 bases). The length of the CDR3 is 15 residues. Germline loops: CDR1 MNHNS, CDR2 SASEGT. V was pared by 6 bases and J by 0 bases, with 12 bases between. The CDR3, as DNA: TGTGCCAGCAGGACGGACAGTTTTAGCAATCAGCCCCAGCATTTT. Amino acids: CASRTDSFSNQPQHF.

In its sample, this clonotype was seen a few times. The chain has TRBV19 and TRBJ2-2; D might be TRBD1 (5 bases). V was trimmed by 7 bases and J by 3 bases, leaving 9 bases between them. In germline, CDR1 is LNHDA, CDR2 SQIVND (reference sequence). The CDR3 has 13 residues. In nucleotides, the CDR3 is TGTGCCAGTACAGGGCTGTACACCGGGGAGCTGTTTTTT. Translating it yields CASTGLYTGELFF.